This TCR beta chain was documented in a study of beta chain features in type 1 diabetes. The study's findings and limits: TCRB CDR3 length was moderately but significantly reduced in all four CD4+ subsets of Type 1 diabetes patients.

Of note for this clone: Its antigen is as yet unknown.

Germline-derived CDR1 and CDR2 are SGHVS and FQNEAQ. This CDR3 is built from 15 residues. V dropped 2 bases and J dropped 1 base, with 9 bases sitting between them. Expressed TCRB transcripts were sequenced, since all the RNA that had been isolated was reverse transcribed. Each sample of naive, central memory or regulatory T cells had, on average, approximately 3.5 million reads. The protocol was immunoSEQ multiplex PCR, while the TCRdb copy is restricted to in-frame clones and leaves out a portion. The sample holds about 650,000 clones; 9.5% to 15% are singletons and the top ten take around 0.12%. This clonotype was obtained from a man aged 25-45 years with type 1 diabetes. V is TRBV7-8 and J is TRBJ2-1; the D is unclear. Source material: naive CD4+ T cells from blood. The CDR3 DNA reads TGTGCCAGCAGCTTACAGGTCTTGTCCTACAATGAGCAGTTCTTC. It is translated as CASSLQVLSYNEQFF.